This T cell receptor (beta chain) was documented in a study of T cells in Graves' hyperthyroidism and ophthalmopathy. The wider study: Upon initial diagnosis and before any treatment, peripheral blood was collected. Findings and limits, study-wide: Most thyroid-expanded clonotypes above 0.001 were also found in blood. Onset of ophthalmopathy came a median roughly 6 months after the model predicted it.

From germline, CDR1 is GTSNPN and CDR2 SVGIG (reference sequence). Unmatched junction bases numbered 4, after V lost 3 bases and J lost 5 bases. The CDR3 length is 13 residues. About this clonotype: Antigen specificity is unknown.

The study excluded patients with uncontrolled infection, other autoimmune disease, pregnancy or lactation. It was RNA transcripts that yielded the amplified TCR beta CDR3 regions. First-round RT-PCR of the TCR CDR3 relied on the HTBI primer set. TCRdb processed the multiplex PCR reads anew with MiXCR; each CDR3 protein has one entry. The data contain fewer than 700,000 distinct CDR3 sequences, roughly 17% of them singletons. The chain couples TRBV30 to TRBJ1-2, with TRBD1 matching over 9 bases. The TCR was taken from a woman aged 18-29 years with Graves' ophthalmopathy. Source material: blood. The CDR3 DNA reads TGTGCCTGGAGGTTGACAGGGGGATATGGCTACACCTTC. Residues: CAWRLTGGYGYTF.